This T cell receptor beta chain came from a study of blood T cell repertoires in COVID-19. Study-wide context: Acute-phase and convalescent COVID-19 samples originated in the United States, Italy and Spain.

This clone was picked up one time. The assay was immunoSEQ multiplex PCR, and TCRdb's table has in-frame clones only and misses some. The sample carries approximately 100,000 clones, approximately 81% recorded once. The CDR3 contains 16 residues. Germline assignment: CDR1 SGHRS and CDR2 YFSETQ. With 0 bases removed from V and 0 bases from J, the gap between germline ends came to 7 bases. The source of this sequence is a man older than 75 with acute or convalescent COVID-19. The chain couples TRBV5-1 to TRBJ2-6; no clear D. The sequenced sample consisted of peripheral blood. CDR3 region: CASSLGQFSGANVLTF. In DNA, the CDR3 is TGCGCCAGCAGCTTGGGACAATTCTCTGGGGCCAACGTCCTGACTTTC.